This is a list of T cell receptor beta chains from one sample in a study of T cells expressing NK-cell markers. TCRdb reanalyzed the 5' RACE reads, giving one entry per CDR3 protein sequence and no DNA. Its clone listing holds a few hundred thousand distinct CDR3 sequences. The sample consisted of blood T cells: a sorted CD56 or NKG2C T cell subset, CD4+ or CD8+ T cells, or bulk PBMC T cells (not recorded which). The origin of the receptors is a young man in good health. Both conserved end residues are part of each CDR3. The order of the fields is J gene, V gene, CDR3 protein.

j_gene: TRBJ2-3
v_gene: TRBV7-6
CDR3aa: CASSLPAGGGPDTQYF

j_gene: TRBJ2-7
v_gene: TRBV9
CDR3aa: CASSVSGTTPSYEQYF

j_gene: TRBJ2-1
v_gene: TRBV5-1
CDR3aa: CASSPGLAGVLNEQFF

j_gene: TRBJ1-3
v_gene: TRBV12-3/TRBV12-4
CDR3aa: CASSRRRSSSGNTIYF

j_gene: TRBJ2-3
v_gene: TRBV12-3/TRBV12-4
CDR3aa: CASSFPIPGTSGSADTQYF

j_gene: TRBJ2-1
v_gene: TRBV10-3
CDR3aa: CATTPQSVVSPREQFF

j_gene: TRBJ2-7
v_gene: TRBV29-1
CDR3aa: CSAKAQGAYEQYF

j_gene: TRBJ1-5
v_gene: TRBV24-1
CDR3aa: CATRQGAFQPQHF

j_gene: TRBJ2-3
v_gene: TRBV20-1
CDR3aa: CSARGFHFQSTDTQYF

j_gene: TRBJ2-3
v_gene: TRBV10-3
CDR3aa: CATFGIGGIGRNTQYF

j_gene: TRBJ2-2
v_gene: TRBV20-1
CDR3aa: CSARDKRGANTGELFF

j_gene: TRBJ2-1
v_gene: TRBV7-6
CDR3aa: CASSSFRGPNEQFF

j_gene: TRBJ2-3
v_gene: TRBV25-1
CDR3aa: CASSRRGRGDTDTQYF

j_gene: TRBJ2-3
v_gene: TRBV6-2/TRBV6-3
CDR3aa: CASSYALLGDTQYF

j_gene: TRBJ2-5
v_gene: TRBV24-1
CDR3aa: CATTSGTTGQETQYF

j_gene: TRBJ2-7
v_gene: TRBV4-3
CDR3aa: CASSQGGGIPYEQYF

j_gene: TRBJ2-3
v_gene: TRBV15
CDR3aa: CATSRDGPSGLAGADTQYF

j_gene: TRBJ2-1
v_gene: TRBV6-5
CDR3aa: CASRLAGEGINEQFF

j_gene: TRBJ2-3
v_gene: TRBV3-1
CDR3aa: CASSQGTGSGSDTQYF

j_gene: TRBJ2-1
v_gene: TRBV29-1
CDR3aa: CSVELARGAYNEQFF

j_gene: TRBJ1-1
v_gene: TRBV6-2/TRBV6-3
CDR3aa: CASSRFGGRNTEAFF

j_gene: TRBJ2-1
v_gene: TRBV7-8
CDR3aa: CASSTLTVAANEQFF

j_gene: TRBJ2-3
v_gene: TRBV20-1
CDR3aa: CSARLTSGRRGTDTQYF

j_gene: TRBJ2-1
v_gene: TRBV12-3/TRBV12-4
CDR3aa: CASSLSGLSSSYNEQFF

j_gene: TRBJ2-3
v_gene: TRBV3-1
CDR3aa: CASSQPLDTQYF

j_gene: TRBJ1-2
v_gene: TRBV19
CDR3aa: CASSIPGQSYGYTF

j_gene: TRBJ1-4
v_gene: TRBV4-3
CDR3aa: CASSQGGATNEKLFF

j_gene: TRBJ2-7
v_gene: TRBV25-1
CDR3aa: CASRRTGVMYEQYF

j_gene: TRBJ2-3
v_gene: TRBV20-1
CDR3aa: CSARDFPGASSTDTQYF

j_gene: TRBJ2-3
v_gene: TRBV24-1
CDR3aa: CATSDSERGGGDTQYF

j_gene: TRBJ2-3
v_gene: TRBV2
CDR3aa: CASRAPHTDTQYF